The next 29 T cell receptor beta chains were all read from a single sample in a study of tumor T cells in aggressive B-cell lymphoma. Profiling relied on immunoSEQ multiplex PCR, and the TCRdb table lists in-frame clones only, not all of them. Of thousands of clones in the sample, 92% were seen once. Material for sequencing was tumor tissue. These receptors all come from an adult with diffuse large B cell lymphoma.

The CDR3 DNA follows: TGTGCCAGCAGTCAAATGGAGTGGATAGCTTTCTTT. Encoded protein: CASSQMEWIAFF. This chain joins TRBV7-9 and TRBJ1-1, with D unclear. Deletions cut 6 bases from V and 10 bases from J, with 15 bases between. CDR3 length: 12 residues. Germline V lookup: CDR1 SEHNR, CDR2 FQNEAQ (reference sequence).

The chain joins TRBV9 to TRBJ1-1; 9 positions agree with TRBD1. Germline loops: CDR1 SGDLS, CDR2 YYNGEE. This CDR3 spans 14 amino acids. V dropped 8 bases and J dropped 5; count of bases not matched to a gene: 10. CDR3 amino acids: CARVQQGARTEAFF. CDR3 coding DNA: TGTGCCAGAGTCCAACAGGGGGCTCGTACTGAAGCTTTCTTT.

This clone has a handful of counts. CDR3 DNA sequence: TGTGCCAGCAGCTTATGGCAAGGGGAAGAGACCCAGTACTTC. Its translation: CASSLWQGEETQYF. V is TRBV7-8 and J is TRBJ2-5; TRBD1 is a possible D gene (5 bases). The CDR3 contains 14 residues. Trimming removed 2 bases from V and 3 bases from J, with 10 bases in between. Germline assignment: CDR1 SGHVS and CDR2 FQNEAQ.

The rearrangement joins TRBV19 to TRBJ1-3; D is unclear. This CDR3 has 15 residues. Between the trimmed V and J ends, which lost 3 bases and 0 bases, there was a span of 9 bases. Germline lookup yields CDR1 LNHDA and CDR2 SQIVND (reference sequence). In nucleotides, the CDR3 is TGTGCCAGTAGTATCGGGGAGGGCTCTGGAAACACCATATATTTT. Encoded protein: CASSIGEGSGNTIYF.

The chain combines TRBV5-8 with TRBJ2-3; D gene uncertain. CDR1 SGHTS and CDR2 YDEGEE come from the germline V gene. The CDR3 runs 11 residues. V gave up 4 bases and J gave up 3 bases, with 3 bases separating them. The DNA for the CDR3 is TGTGCCAGCAGCCTAACAGATACGCAGTATTTT. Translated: CASSLTDTQYF.

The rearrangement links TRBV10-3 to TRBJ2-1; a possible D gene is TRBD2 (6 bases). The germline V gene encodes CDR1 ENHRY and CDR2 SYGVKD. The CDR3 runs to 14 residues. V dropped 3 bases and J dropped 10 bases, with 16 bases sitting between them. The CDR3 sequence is CAISEGTLAGEQFF. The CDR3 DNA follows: TGTGCCATCAGTGAAGGGACTCTAGCAGGGGAGCAGTTCTTC.

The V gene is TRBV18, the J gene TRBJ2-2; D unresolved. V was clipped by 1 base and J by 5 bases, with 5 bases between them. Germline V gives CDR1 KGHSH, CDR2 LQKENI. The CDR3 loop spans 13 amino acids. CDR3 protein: CASSPLITGELFF. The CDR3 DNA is TGTGCCAGCTCACCACTTATTACCGGGGAGCTGTTTTTT.

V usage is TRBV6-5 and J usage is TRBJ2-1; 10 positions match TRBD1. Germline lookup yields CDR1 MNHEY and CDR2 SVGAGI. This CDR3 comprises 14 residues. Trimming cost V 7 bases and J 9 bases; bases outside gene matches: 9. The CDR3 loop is CASTPGQGSGEQFF. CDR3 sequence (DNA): TGTGCCAGCACCCCGGGACAGGGGAGCGGTGAGCAGTTCTTC.

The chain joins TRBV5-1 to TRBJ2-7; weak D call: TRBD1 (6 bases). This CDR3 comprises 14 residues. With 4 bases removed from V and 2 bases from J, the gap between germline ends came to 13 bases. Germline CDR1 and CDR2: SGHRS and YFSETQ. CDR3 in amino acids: CASSADSLAYEQYF. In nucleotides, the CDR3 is TGCGCCAGCAGCGCGGACAGCCTTGCCTACGAGCAGTACTTC.

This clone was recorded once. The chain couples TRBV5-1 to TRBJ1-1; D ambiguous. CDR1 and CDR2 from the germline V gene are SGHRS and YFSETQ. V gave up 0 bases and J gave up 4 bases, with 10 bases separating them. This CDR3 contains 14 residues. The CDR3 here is CASSLGQVGTEAFF. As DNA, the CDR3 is TGCGCCAGCAGCTTGGGACAAGTGGGCACTGAAGCTTTCTTT.

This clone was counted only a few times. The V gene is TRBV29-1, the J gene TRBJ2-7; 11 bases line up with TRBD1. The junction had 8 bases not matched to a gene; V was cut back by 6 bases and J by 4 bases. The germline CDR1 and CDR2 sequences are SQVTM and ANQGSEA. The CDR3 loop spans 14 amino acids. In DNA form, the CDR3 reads TGCAGCGTCTCCAGAGGGACAGGGGGGTACGAGCAGTACTTC. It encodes CSVSRGTGGYEQYF.

The chain's CDR3 is CASSEGATSSYEQYF. The CDR3 DNA sequence: TGTGCCAGCAGCGAAGGCGCGACTAGCTCCTACGAGCAGTACTTC. The chain links TRBV11-3 to TRBJ2-7; D perhaps matches TRBD2 (6 bases). CDR1 SGHNT and CDR2 YENEEA come from the germline V gene. This CDR3 is 15 amino acids long. V was trimmed by 5 bases and J by 0 bases, leaving 14 bases between them.

The DNA for the CDR3 is TGTGCCAGCAGCTGGACAGGCACCGGGGAGCTGTTTTTT. Protein sequence: CASSWTGTGELFF. V is TRBV11-2 and J is TRBJ2-2; 7 bases agree with TRBD1. The germline V gene encodes CDR1 SGHAT and CDR2 FQNNGV. The ends lost 4 bases at V and 4 bases at J; junction bases unmatched: 0. The CDR3 is 13 residues long.

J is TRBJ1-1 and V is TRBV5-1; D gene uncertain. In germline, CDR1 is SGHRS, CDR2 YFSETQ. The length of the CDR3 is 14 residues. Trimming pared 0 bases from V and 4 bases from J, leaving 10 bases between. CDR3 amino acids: CASSLGREFTEAFF. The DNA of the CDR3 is TGCGCCAGCAGCTTGGGTCGTGAGTTCACTGAAGCTTTCTTT.

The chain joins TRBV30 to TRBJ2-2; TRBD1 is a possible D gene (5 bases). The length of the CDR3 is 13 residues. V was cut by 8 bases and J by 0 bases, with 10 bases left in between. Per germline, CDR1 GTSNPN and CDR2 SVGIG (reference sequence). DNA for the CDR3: TGTGCCGGGGCAGGCACGAACACCGGGGAGCTGTTTTTT. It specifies CAGAGTNTGELFF.

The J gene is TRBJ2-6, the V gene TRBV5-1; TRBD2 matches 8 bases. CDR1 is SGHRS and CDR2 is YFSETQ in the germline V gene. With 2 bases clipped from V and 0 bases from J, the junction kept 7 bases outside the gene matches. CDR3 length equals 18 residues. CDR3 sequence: CASSFKTSVYSGANVLTF. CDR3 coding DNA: TGCGCCAGCAGCTTCAAGACTAGCGTCTACTCTGGGGCCAACGTCCTGACTTTC.

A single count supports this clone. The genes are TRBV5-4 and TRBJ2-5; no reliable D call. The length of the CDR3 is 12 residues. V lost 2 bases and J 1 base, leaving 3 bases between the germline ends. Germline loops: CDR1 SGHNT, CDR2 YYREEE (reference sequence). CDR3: CASSFFQETQYF. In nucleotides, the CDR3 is TGTGCCAGCAGCTTCTTCCAAGAGACCCAGTACTTC.

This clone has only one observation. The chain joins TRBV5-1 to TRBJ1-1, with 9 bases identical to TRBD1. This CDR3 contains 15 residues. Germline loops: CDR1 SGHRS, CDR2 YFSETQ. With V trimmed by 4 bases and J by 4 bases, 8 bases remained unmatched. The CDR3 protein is CASSPGDREITEAFF. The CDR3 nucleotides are TGCGCCAGCAGCCCAGGGGACAGGGAAATCACTGAAGCTTTCTTT.

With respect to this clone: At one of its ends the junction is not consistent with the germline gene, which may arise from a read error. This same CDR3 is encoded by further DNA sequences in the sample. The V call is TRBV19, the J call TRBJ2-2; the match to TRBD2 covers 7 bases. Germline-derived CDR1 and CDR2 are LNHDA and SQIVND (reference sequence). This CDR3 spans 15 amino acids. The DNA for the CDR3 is TGTGCCAGCAGTATTGGGGGGGCGAACACCGGGGAGCTGTTTTTT. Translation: CASSIGGANTGELFF.

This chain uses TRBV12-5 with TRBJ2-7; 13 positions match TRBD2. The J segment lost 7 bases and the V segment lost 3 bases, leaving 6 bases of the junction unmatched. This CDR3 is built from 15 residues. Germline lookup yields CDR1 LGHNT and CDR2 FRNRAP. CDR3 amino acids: CASGFTSGGAEEQYF. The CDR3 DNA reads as TGTGCTAGTGGTTTCACTAGCGGGGGGGCAGAAGAGCAGTACTTC.

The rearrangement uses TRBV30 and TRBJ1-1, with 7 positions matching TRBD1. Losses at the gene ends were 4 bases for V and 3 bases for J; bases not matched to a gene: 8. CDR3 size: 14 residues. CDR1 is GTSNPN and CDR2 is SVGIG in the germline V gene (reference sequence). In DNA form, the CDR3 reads TGTGCCTGGAAGGACAGGCCCTCCCACACTGAAGCTTTCTTT. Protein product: CAWKDRPSHTEAFF.

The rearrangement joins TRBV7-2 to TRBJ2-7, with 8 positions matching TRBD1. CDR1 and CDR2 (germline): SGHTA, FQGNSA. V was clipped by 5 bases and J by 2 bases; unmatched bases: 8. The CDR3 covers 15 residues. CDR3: CASSLGQGLAYEQYF. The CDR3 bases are TGTGCCAGCAGCCTCGGACAGGGCCTGGCCTACGAGCAGTACTTC.

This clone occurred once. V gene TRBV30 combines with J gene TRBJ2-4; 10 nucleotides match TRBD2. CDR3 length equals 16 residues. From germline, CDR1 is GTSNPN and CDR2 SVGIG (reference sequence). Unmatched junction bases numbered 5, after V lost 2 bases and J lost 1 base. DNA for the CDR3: TGTGCCTGGAGTTATCTTAGCGGGGGGGCCAAAAACATTCAGTACTTC. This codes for CAWSYLSGGAKNIQYF.

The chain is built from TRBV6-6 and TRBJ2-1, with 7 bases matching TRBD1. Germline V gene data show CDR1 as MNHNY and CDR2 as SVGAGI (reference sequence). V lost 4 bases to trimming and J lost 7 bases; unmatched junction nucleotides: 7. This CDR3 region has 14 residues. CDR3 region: CASSFSQGKNEQFF. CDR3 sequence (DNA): TGTGCCAGCAGTTTTTCACAGGGGAAAAATGAGCAGTTCTTC.

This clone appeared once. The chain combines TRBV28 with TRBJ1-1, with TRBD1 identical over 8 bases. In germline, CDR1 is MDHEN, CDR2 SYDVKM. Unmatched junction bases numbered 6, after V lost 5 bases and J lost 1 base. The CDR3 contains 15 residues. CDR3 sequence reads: CASSPGQVGNTEAFF. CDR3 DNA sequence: TGTGCCAGCAGTCCGGGACAGGTTGGGAACACTGAAGCTTTCTTT.

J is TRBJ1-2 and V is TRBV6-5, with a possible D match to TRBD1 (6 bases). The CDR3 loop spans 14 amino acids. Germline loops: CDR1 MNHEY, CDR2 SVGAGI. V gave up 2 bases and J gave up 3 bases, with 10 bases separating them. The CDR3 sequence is CASSYVAGDYGYTF. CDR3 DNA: TGTGCCAGCAGTTACGTGGCAGGGGACTATGGCTACACCTTC.

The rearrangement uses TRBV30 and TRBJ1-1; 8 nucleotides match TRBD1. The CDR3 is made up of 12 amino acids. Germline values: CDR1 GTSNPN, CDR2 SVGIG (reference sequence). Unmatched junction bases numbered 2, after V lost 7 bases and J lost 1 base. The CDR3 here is CASDRENTEAFF. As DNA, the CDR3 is TGTGCCTCGGACAGGGAGAACACTGAAGCTTTCTTT.

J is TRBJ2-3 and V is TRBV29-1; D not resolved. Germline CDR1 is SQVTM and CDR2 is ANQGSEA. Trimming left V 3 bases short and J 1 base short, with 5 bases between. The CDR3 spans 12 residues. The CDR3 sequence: CSVESGTDTQYF. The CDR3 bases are TGCAGCGTTGAGAGTGGCACAGATACGCAGTATTTT.

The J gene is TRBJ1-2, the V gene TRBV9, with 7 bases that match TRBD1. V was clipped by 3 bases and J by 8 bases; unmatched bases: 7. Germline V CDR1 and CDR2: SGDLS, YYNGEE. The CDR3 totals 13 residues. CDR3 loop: CASSARQGGGYTF. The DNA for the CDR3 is TGTGCCAGCAGCGCCCGACAGGGTGGAGGCTACACCTTC. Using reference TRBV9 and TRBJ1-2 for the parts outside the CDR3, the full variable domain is DSGVTQTPKHLITATGQRVTLRCSPRSGDLSVYWYQQSLDQGLQFLIQYYNGEERAKGNILERFSAQQFPDLHSELNLSSLELGDSALYFCASSARQGGGYTFGSGTRLTVV.